This TCR beta chain was captured in a study of blood T cell repertoires in COVID-19. Study-level background: Collection of acute and convalescent COVID-19 samples took place in the United States, Italy and Spain. PBMCs, B-cell-depleted T cells, or T cells were the source of the cDNA or gDNA that made up the material.

CDR1 is SGHVS, CDR2 FNYEAQ, per germline. The length of the CDR3 is 14 residues. V dropped 5 bases and J dropped 9 bases, with 14 bases sitting between them. As processed by the authors: Amplifying reference gene primers gave estimates of nucleated cell counts. TCRdb keeps only in-frame clones here, not all; method: immunoSEQ multiplex PCR. That table gives V, J and clone size, and the DNA gave D and trimming. The top ten hold about 0.54% of the sample, which has 150,000 to 200,000 clones, 90% to 95% seen once. The rearrangement joins TRBV7-6 to TRBJ1-6, with D perhaps matching TRBD1 (5 bases). Sequencing input: peripheral blood. The sequence was collected from a man aged 50-59 years with acute or convalescent COVID-19. The CDR3 sequence is CASSRTGGGSPLHF. The CDR3, as DNA: TGTGCCAGCAGCAGGACCGGGGGAGGTTCACCCCTCCACTTT.